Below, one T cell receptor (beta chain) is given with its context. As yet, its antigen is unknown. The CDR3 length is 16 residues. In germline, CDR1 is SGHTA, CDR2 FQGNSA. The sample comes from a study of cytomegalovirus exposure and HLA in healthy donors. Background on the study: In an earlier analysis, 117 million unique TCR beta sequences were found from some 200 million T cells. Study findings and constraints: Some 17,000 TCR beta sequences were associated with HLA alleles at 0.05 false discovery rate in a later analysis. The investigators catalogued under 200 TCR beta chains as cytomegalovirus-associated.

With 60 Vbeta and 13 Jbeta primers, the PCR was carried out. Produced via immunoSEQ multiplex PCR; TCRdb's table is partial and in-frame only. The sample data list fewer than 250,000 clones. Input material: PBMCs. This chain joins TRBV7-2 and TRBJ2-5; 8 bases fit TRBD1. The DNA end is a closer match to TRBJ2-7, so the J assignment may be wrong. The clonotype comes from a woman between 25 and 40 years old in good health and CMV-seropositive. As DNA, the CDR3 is TGTGCCAGCAGCTTAGCGGGACAGGTAGGGTCCTACGAGCAGTACTTC. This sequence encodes CASSLAGQVGSYEQYF.